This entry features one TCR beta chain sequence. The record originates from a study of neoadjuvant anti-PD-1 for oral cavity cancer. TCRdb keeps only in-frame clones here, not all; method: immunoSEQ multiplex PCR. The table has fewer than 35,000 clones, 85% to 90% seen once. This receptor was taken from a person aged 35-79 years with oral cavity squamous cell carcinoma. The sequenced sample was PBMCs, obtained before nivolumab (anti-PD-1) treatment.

The CDR3 loop is CASSLDPSGGSYEQYF. The CDR3 DNA reads as TGTGCCAGCAGCTTAGATCCTAGCGGAGGCTCCTACGAGCAGTACTTC. The chain couples TRBV11-2 to TRBJ2-7; TRBD2 matches 7 bases. Germline V gene sequence: CDR1 SGHAT, CDR2 FQNNGV. The V gene end was trimmed by 0 bases and the J gene end by 0 bases; junction bases not matched to a gene: 5. This CDR3 comprises 16 residues.